The 23 T cell receptor beta chains below all came from one sample that was sequenced in a study of identical twins (dated by TCRdb to about 2016). Library generation was performed with 5' RACE. The data were produced on an Illumina HiSeq 2000. TCRdb trimmed the raw reads at Q25, called clones with MiXCR and kept productive beta chains. Rows with a matching CDR3 protein are joined into one entry that keeps the most common DNA and genes. Within this sample are about 530,000 distinct CDR3 sequences, with approximately 20% of them counted one time only. 0.45% to 0.5% of the sample is taken by the ten largest. The data were also submitted as part of a second study, on yellow fever vaccine responses in identical twins.

Sequenced sample: CD4+ T cells sorted from blood. These receptors all come from a woman in her late teens or twenties in good health.

The chain is built from TRBV28 and TRBJ1-2; D is ambiguous. Trimming took off 0 bases at V and 8 bases at J, with 13 bases between the two ends. This CDR3 is 14 amino acids long. Germline lookup yields CDR1 MDHEN and CDR2 SYDVKM. Here the CDR3 DNA reads TGTGCCAGCAGTTTATGGGAGACTCAGAAGGGCTACACCTTC. Translated, it gives CASSLWETQKGYTF.

The genes are TRBV24-1 and TRBJ1-2, with D hard to call. Trimming took 4 bases from V and 3 from J, leaving 8 bases between them. Germline lookup yields CDR1 KGHDR and CDR2 SFDVKD. CDR3 length: 13 amino acids. In DNA form, the CDR3 reads TGTGCCACCAGTGAGGCGGGATACTATGGCTACACCTTC. Amino acid sequence: CATSEAGYYGYTF.

CDR3 nucleotide sequence: TGCGCCAGCAGCCAAGAATCGCGGGGGGCGTGGGATACGCAGTATTTT. Its translation is CASSQESRGAWDTQYF. The chain recombines TRBV4-1 with TRBJ2-3, with 8 bases matching TRBD2. Germline CDR1 MGHRA, CDR2 YSYEKL. The CDR3 is made up of 16 amino acids. The J segment lost 6 bases and the V segment lost 0 bases, leaving 8 bases of the junction unmatched.

In its sample, this clonotype was seen a few times. The gene calls are TRBV15 and TRBJ2-7, with D unclear. Trimming shortened V by 0 bases and J by 3 bases, and 12 bases separated the two germline ends. Germline V CDR1 and CDR2: LNHNV, YYDKDF (reference sequence). This CDR3 is built from 15 residues. DNA of the CDR3: TGTGCCACCAGCAGAGATCAGGACCGATACTACGAGCAGTACTTC. Encoded protein: CATSRDQDRYYEQYF.

This chain links TRBV28 with TRBJ1-2; no reliable D call. Germline CDR1 is MDHEN and CDR2 is SYDVKM. The V end was cut by 7 bases, the J end by 4 bases, with 13 bases between. The CDR3 is 13 residues long. This chain's CDR3 is CASTYGDAYGYTF. The DNA of the CDR3 is TGTGCCAGCACCTACGGGGATGCCTATGGCTACACCTTC.

In this sample, this clonotype turned up a few times. The chain combines TRBV4-2 with TRBJ2-7; a weak D match, TRBD2 (5 bases). V gave up 0 bases and J gave up 6 bases, with 18 bases separating them. The CDR3 is 16 residues long. CDR1 and CDR2 (germline): LGHNA, YNFKEQ. The CDR3 protein is CASSQEFITSSGEQYF. CDR3 DNA: TGTGCCAGCAGCCAAGAGTTCATTACTAGTTCGGGCGAGCAGTACTTC.

This clonotype showed up just a few times. This sequence joins TRBV12-3 or TRBV12-4 and TRBJ2-2, with TRBD1 matching over 11 bases. V shed 8 bases, J shed 5 bases, and the junction held 7 bases outside the gene matches. This CDR3 spans 15 amino acids. CDR3 protein: CASLLGQGATGELFF. In nucleotides, the CDR3 is TGTGCCAGCCTATTAGGACAGGGGGCGACCGGGGAGCTGTTTTTT.

V usage is TRBV4-2 and J usage is TRBJ2-1, with a tentative D call TRBD2 (5 bases). This CDR3 has 16 amino acids. The V end was cut by 0 bases, the J end by 4 bases, with 13 bases between. Germline lookup yields CDR1 LGHNA and CDR2 YNFKEQ. DNA for the CDR3: TGTGCCAGCAGCCAAGAATCCAGCGGTTCATACAATGAGCAGTTCTTC. It encodes CASSQESSGSYNEQFF.

The chain couples TRBV12-3 or TRBV12-4 to TRBJ1-2; TRBD1 agrees at 9 bases. The junction had 7 bases not matched to a gene; V was cut back by 6 bases and J by 5 bases. The CDR3 length is 14 residues. The CDR3 spells CASRKQGARYGYTF. The DNA of the CDR3 is TGTGCCAGCAGGAAACAGGGGGCTCGGTATGGCTACACCTTC.

The chain couples TRBV4-1 to TRBJ1-4; D uncertain. The V gene lost 2 bases and the J gene lost 5 bases, with 6 bases spanning the gap. This CDR3 is built from 13 residues. The V gene's germline CDR1 is MGHRA and CDR2 YSYEKL. CDR3 loop: CASSQSPNEKLFF. The CDR3 DNA is TGCGCCAGCAGCCAATCACCAAATGAAAAACTGTTTTTT.

This clonotype was observed a few times. The genes are TRBV6-1 and TRBJ1-5, with D tentatively TRBD1 (6 bases). The CDR3 has 14 amino acids. The V end was cut by 4 bases, the J end by 2 bases, with 9 bases between. Germline assignment: CDR1 MNHNS and CDR2 SASEGT. This CDR3 reads CASSGGHGNQPQHF. As DNA, the CDR3 is TGTGCCAGCAGTGGGGGGCATGGCAATCAGCCCCAGCATTTT.

In this sample, this clonotype turned up a few times. The chain combines TRBV7-8 with TRBJ1-1; perhaps TRBD1 as D (5 bases). This CDR3 has 13 residues. Germline CDR1 is SGHVS and CDR2 is FQNEAQ. Trimming took 3 bases from V and 4 from J, leaving 9 bases between them. The CDR3 sequence is CASSLTAVTEAFF. CDR3 DNA sequence: TGTGCCAGCAGCTTGACAGCTGTCACTGAAGCTTTCTTT.

This sequence joins TRBV6-1 and TRBJ2-3, with D unresolved. CDR1 MNHNS and CDR2 SASEGT come from the germline V gene. The CDR3 is made up of 15 amino acids. V was clipped by 8 bases and J by 1 base, with 16 bases between them. The CDR3 sequence is CASRTEATGTDTQYF. The CDR3, as DNA: TGTGCCAGCCGAACCGAGGCAACCGGCACAGATACGCAGTATTTT.

The chain links TRBV18 to TRBJ1-2; D remains ambiguous. This CDR3 comprises 16 residues. The germline V and J ends were trimmed by 4 bases and 4 bases, with 19 bases remaining between them. Germline V gene sequence: CDR1 KGHSH, CDR2 LQKENI. The CDR3 reads CASSLTNLSGGYGYTF. The CDR3 nucleotides read TGTGCCAGCTCACTTACGAACTTAAGCGGCGGCTATGGCTACACCTTC.

The chain combines TRBV2 with TRBJ2-7; D uncertain. CDR3 length: 14 amino acids. Germline V gene lookup returns CDR1 SNHLY and CDR2 FYNNEI. Trimming stripped 3 bases from V and 2 bases from J, with 11 bases between. DNA of the CDR3: TGTGCCAGCAGTGAGCGTTACTGGCCCTACGAGCAGTACGTC. This encodes CASSERYWPYEQYV.

This chain joins TRBV7-9 and TRBJ2-2; D not resolved. The CDR3 covers 16 residues. V lost 2 bases, J lost 6 bases, and 16 bases lay in between. Germline V lookup: CDR1 SEHNR, CDR2 FQNEAQ (reference sequence). Here the CDR3 DNA reads TGTGCCAGCAGCTTAATAGGGTTATCTCACCCCGGGGAGCTGTTTTTT. Translation: CASSLIGLSHPGELFF.

This clonotype turned up a few times. This sequence joins TRBV7-8 and TRBJ2-4; 8 bases are shared with TRBD1. V lost 5 bases and J lost 0; bases outside the gene matches: 6. CDR3 length equals 16 residues. The germline V gene has CDR1 SGHVS and CDR2 FQNEAQ. DNA of the CDR3: TGTGCCAGCAGCAGACGACAGGGGATAGCCAAAAACATTCAGTACTTC. It encodes CASSRRQGIAKNIQYF.

This chain joins TRBV6-1 and TRBJ2-1, with 9 bases identical to TRBD2. Germline V gene data show CDR1 as MNHNS and CDR2 as SASEGT. Trimming at V came to 4 bases and at J to 4 bases, leaving 23 bases not matched to a gene. There are 21 residues in the CDR3. CDR3 protein: CASSGRERLAGRLIRYNEQFF. The CDR3 DNA reads as TGTGCCAGCAGTGGACGGGAGCGGCTAGCGGGGCGACTAATCAGGTACAATGAGCAGTTCTTC.

The chain uses TRBV12-3 or TRBV12-4 and TRBJ2-3, with D unclear. V was pared by 6 bases and J by 3 bases, with 13 bases between. CDR3 length: 14 amino acids. DNA of the CDR3: TGTGCCAGCAGCCGACAAGGAAAAACAGATACGCAGTATTTT. This encodes CASSRQGKTDTQYF.

This clonotype was observed once. The chain has TRBV7-2 and TRBJ2-1; D is undetermined. The CDR3 has 16 amino acids. The ends were cut back, 3 bases at V and 5 bases at J, with 17 bases in the middle. Germline V lookup: CDR1 SGHTA, CDR2 FQGNSA. CDR3 DNA sequence: TGTGCCAGCAGCTTTGTGGGGTTACAGTCGAACAATGAGCAGTTCTTC. Protein product: CASSFVGLQSNNEQFF.

The chain has TRBV7-9 and TRBJ1-1; D unclear. CDR3 length: 11 residues. V was trimmed by 5 bases and J by 7 bases, leaving 8 bases between them. CDR1 SEHNR and CDR2 FQNEAQ come from the germline V gene (reference sequence). This CDR3 is CASSNSVEAFF. In nucleotides, the CDR3 is TGTGCCAGCAGCAATTCCGTTGAAGCTTTCTTT.

This clonotype appeared a few times. This chain uses TRBV5-1 with TRBJ2-2; D not certain. This CDR3 is built from 13 residues. Trimming stripped 6 bases from V and 2 bases from J, with 8 bases between. Germline V gives CDR1 SGHRS, CDR2 YFSETQ. The CDR3 DNA sequence: TGCGCCAGCAACGACGATAACACCGGGGAGCTGTTTTTT. Its protein product is CASNDDNTGELFF.

This clonotype has more than one count but fewer than ten. The chain has TRBV11-2 and TRBJ1-1; 7 bases are shared with TRBD1. This CDR3 is 14 amino acids long. CDR1 is SGHAT and CDR2 is FQNNGV in the germline V gene. The ends lost 1 base at V and 5 bases at J; junction bases unmatched: 4. CDR3 bases: TGTGCCAGCAGCTTAGGGGGCAGGGGGACTGAAGCTTTCTTT. It encodes CASSLGGRGTEAFF.